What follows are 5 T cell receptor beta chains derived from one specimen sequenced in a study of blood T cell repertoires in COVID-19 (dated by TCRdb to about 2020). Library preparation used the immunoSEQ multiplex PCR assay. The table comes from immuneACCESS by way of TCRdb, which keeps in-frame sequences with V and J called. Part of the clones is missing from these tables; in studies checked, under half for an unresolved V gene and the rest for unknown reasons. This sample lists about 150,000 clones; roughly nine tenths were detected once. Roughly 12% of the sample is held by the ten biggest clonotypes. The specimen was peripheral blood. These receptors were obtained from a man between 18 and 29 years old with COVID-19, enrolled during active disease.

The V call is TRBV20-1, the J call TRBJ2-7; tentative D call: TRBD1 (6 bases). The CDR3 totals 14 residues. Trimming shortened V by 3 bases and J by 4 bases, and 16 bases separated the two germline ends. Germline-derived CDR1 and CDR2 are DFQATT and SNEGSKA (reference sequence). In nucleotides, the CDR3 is TGCAGTGCTAGTGGGCCGAGGGGGTATTACGAGCAGTACTTC. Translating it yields CSASGPRGYYEQYF.

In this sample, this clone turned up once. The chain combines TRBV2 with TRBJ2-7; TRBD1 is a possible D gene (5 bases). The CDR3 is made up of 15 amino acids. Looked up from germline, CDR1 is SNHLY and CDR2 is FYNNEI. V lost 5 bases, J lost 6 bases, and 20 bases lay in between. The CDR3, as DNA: TGTGCCAGCAGTAAAGGGGCCCAGATCGTCCGCGAGCAGTACTTC. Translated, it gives CASSKGAQIVREQYF.

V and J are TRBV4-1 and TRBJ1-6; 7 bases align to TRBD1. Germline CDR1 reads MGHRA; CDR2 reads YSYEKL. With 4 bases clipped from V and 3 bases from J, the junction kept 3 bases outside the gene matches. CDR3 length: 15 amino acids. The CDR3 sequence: CASSLRQGYNSPLHF. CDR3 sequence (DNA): TGCGCCAGCAGCCTTCGACAGGGCTATAATTCACCCCTCCACTTT.

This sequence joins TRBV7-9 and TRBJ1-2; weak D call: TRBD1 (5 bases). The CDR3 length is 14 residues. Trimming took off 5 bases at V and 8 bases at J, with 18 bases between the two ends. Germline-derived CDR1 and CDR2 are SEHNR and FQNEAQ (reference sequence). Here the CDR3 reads CASSLELGGRGYTF. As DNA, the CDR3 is TGTGCCAGCAGCCTCGAATTGGGGGGGAGAGGCTACACCTTC.

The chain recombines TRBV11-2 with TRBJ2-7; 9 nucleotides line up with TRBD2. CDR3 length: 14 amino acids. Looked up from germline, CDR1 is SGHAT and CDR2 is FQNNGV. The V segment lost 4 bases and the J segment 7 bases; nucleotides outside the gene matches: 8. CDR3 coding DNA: TGTGCCAGCAGCTCTATAGCGGGAGTGGGAGAGCAGTACTTC. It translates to CASSSIAGVGEQYF.